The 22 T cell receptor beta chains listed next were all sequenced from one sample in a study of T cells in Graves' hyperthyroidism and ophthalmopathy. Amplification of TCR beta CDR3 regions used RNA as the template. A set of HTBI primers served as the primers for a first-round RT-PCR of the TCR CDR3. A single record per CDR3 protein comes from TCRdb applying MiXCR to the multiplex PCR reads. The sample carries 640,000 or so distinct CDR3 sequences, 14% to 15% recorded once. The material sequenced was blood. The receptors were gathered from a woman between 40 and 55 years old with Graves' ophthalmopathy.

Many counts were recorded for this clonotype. The CDR3 DNA reads as TGTGCCAGCAGTTTATCACGGCAGGGAGGCTATGGCTACACCTTC. The encoded protein is CASSLSRQGGYGYTF. The chain couples TRBV28 to TRBJ1-2; possible D gene TRBD1, 5 bases. The CDR3 runs 15 residues. Per the germline V gene, CDR1 is MDHEN and CDR2 is SYDVKM. Between the trimmed V and J ends, which lost 1 base and 4 bases, there was a span of 13 bases.

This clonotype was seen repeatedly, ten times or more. This CDR3 is CAWSVTTNYNSPLHF. DNA for the CDR3: TGTGCCTGGAGTGTAACGACAAACTATAATTCACCCCTCCACTTT. The chain combines TRBV30 with TRBJ1-6; D uncertain. From germline, CDR1 is GTSNPN and CDR2 SVGIG (reference sequence). The CDR3 totals 15 residues. Deletions cut 0 bases from V and 3 bases from J, with 9 bases between.

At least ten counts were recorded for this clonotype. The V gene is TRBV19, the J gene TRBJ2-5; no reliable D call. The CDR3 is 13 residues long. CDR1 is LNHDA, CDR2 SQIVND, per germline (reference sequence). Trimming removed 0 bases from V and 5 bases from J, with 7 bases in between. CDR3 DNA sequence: TGTGCCAGTAGTATAGATGCTTGGGAGACCCAGTACTTC. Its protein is CASSIDAWETQYF.

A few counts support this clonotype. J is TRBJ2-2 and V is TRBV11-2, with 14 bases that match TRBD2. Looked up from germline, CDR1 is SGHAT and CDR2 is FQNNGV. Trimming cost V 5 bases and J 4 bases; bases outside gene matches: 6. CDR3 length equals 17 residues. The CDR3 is CASSRTSGRIVTGELFF. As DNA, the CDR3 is TGTGCCAGCAGCCGGACTAGCGGGAGGATCGTCACCGGGGAGCTGTTTTTT.

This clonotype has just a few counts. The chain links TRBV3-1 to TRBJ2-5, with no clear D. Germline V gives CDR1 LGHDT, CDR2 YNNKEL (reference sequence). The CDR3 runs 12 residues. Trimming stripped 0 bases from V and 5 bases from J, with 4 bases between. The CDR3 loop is CASSQDSETQYF. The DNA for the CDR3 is TGTGCCAGCAGCCAAGATAGCGAGACCCAGTACTTC.

The CDR3 sequence is CASSSSTFTDTQYF. CDR3 coding DNA: TGTGCCAGCAGCTCCTCTACTTTCACAGATACGCAGTATTTT. This chain joins TRBV7-2 and TRBJ2-3; D gene uncertain. Germline V lookup: CDR1 SGHTA, CDR2 FQGNSA. V was trimmed by 4 bases and J by 2 bases, leaving 10 bases between them. The CDR3 extends over 14 amino acids.

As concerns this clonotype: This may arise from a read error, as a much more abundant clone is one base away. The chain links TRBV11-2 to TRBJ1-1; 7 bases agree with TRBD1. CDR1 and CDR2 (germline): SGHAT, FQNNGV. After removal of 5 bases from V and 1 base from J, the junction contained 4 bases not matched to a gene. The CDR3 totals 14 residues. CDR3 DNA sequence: TGTGCCAGCAGCGATTACAGGGGGAACACTGAAGCTTTCTTT. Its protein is CASSDYRGNTEAFF.

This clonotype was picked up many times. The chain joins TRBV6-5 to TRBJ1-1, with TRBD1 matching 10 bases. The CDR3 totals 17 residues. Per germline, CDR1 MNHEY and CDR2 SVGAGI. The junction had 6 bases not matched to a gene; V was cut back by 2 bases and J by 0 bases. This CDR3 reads CASSYGTGAGVNTEAFF. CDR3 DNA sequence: TGTGCCAGCAGTTACGGGACAGGGGCAGGGGTGAACACTGAAGCTTTCTTT.

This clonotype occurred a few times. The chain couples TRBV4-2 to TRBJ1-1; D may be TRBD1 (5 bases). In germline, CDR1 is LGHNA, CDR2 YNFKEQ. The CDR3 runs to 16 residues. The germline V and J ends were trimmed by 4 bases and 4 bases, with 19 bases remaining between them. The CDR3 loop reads CASSPSSGAPGTEAFF. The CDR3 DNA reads TGTGCCAGCAGCCCATCTTCCGGGGCCCCGGGCACTGAAGCTTTCTTT.

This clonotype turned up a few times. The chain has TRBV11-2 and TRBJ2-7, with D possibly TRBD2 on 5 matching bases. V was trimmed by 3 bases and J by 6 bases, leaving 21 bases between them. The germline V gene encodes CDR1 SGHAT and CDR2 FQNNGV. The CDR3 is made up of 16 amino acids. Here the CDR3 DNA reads TGTGCCAGCAGCTTTGGGCGGGCCTGGCGTGGTGGCGAGCAGTACTTC. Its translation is CASSFGRAWRGGEQYF.

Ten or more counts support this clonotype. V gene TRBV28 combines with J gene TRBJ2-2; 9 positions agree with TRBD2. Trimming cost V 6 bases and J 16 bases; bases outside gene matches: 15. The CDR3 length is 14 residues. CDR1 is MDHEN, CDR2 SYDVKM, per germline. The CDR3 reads CASSTPFASGKEFF. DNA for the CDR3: TGTGCCAGCAGCACTCCCTTTGCTAGCGGGAAAGAGTTTTTT.

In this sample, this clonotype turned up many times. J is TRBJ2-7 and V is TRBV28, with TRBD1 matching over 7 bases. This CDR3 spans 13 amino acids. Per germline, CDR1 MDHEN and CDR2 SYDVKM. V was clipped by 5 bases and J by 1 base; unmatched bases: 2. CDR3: CASSQTGSYEQYF. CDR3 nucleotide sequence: TGTGCCAGCAGTCAGACAGGGTCCTACGAGCAGTACTTC.

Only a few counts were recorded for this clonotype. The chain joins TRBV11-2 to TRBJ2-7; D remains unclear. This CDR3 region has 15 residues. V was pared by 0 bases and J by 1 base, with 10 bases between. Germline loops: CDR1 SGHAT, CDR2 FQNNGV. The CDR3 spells CASSLDLSVSYEQYF. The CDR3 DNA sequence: TGTGCCAGCAGCTTAGATCTTTCGGTTTCCTACGAGCAGTACTTC.

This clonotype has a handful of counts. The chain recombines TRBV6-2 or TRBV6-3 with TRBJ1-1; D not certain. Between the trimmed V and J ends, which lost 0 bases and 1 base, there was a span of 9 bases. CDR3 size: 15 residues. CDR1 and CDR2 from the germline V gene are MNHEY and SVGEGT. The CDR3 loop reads CASSYSGQQNTEAFF. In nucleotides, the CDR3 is TGTGCCAGCAGTTACTCAGGGCAGCAGAACACTGAAGCTTTCTTT.

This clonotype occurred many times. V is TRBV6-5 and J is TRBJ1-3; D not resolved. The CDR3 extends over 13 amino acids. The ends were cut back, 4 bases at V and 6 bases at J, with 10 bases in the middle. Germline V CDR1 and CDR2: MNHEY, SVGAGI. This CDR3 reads CASSFPRSNTIYF. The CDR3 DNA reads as TGTGCCAGCAGTTTCCCTAGGTCAAACACCATATATTTT.

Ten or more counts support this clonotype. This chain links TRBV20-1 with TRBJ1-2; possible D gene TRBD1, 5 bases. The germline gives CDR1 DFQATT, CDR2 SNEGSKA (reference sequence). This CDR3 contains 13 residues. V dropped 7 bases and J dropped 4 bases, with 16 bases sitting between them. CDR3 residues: CSVTPGHGYGYTF. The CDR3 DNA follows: TGCAGTGTCACCCCGGGGCACGGCTATGGCTACACCTTC.

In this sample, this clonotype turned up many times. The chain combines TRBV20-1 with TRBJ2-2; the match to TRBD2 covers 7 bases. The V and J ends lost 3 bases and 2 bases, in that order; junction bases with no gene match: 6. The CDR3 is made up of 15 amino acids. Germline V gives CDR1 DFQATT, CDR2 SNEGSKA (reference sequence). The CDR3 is CSASGLADNTGELFF. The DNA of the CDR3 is TGCAGTGCTAGTGGGCTAGCGGACAACACCGGGGAGCTGTTTTTT.

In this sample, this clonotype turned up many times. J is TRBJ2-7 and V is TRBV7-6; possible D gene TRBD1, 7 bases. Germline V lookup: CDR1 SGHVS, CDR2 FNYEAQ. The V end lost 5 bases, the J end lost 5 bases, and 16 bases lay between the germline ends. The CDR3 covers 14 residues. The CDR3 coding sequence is TGTGCCAGCAGCCCCGGCAGGGGGGAGCACGAGCAGTACTTC. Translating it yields CASSPGRGEHEQYF.

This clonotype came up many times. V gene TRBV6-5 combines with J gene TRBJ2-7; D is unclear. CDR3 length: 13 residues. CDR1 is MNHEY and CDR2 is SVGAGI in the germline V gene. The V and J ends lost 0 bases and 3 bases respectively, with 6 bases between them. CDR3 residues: CASSYSEVYEQYF. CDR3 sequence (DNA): TGTGCCAGCAGTTACTCTGAAGTCTACGAGCAGTACTTC.

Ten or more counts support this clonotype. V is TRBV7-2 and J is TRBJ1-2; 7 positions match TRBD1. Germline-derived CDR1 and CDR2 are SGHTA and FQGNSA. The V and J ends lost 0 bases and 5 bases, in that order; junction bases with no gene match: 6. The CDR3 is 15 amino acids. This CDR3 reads CASSLAQGIVYGYTF. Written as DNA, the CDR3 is TGTGCCAGCAGCTTAGCACAGGGGATCGTGTATGGCTACACCTTC.

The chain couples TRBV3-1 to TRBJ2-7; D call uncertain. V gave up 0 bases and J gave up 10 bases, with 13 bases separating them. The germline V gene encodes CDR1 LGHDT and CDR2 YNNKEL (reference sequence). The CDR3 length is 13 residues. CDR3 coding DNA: TGTGCCAGCAGCCAAGATCGGACCAGCCCCCAGTACTTC. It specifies CASSQDRTSPQYF.

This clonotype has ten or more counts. CDR3 in amino acids: CASSLSGEDGYTF. In DNA, the CDR3 is TGTGCCAGCAGCTTATCGGGGGAAGATGGCTACACCTTC. This sequence joins TRBV7-3 and TRBJ1-2; D is possibly TRBD1 (5 bases). Trimming shortened V by 2 bases and J by 6 bases, and 10 bases separated the two germline ends. This CDR3 spans 13 amino acids. CDR1 SGHTA and CDR2 FQGTGA come from the germline V gene.